This is a list of T cell receptor beta chains from one sample in a study of cytomegalovirus exposure and HLA in healthy donors. TCRdb's table, derived via immunoSEQ multiplex PCR, lists solely in-frame clones and lacks some. This sample carries over 90,000 clones, 70% to 80% of them seen once, and the ten largest clones take around 17%. Sequencing was performed on PBMCs. The receptors were sampled from a woman between 55 and 75 years old in good health and CMV-seropositive. The CDR3 runs from the conserved cysteine through the conserved F or W. The D gene is left open where the match is weak. Rows give clone size only sometimes, using once, few, many, or a class for an expanded clone.

TGTGCCACCACGGGGGGTTATGGCTACACCTTC,CATTGGYGYTF,TRBV19,TRBJ1-2,once,-
TGCGCCAGCAGTGAGTCGACAGGCCAGGAAGAGCAGTACTTC,CASSESTGQEEQYF,TRBV10-1,TRBJ2-7,-,-
TGTGCCAGCTCCGGGAACGCTAACTATGGCTACACCTTC,CASSGNANYGYTF,TRBV18,TRBJ1-2,-,-
TGTGCCTGGAGTGTTGGGACTAGCGGCAATACGCAGTATTTT,CAWSVGTSGNTQYF,TRBV30,TRBJ2-3,-,TRBD2
TGTGCCTGGAGTACGGGGTCGGGAAATAATTCACCCCTCCACTTT,CAWSTGSGNNSPLHF,TRBV30,TRBJ1-6,-,-
TGTGCCAGCAGCCCTGGGTTACTAAGCGGGAGCTCAGATACGCAGTATTTT,CASSPGLLSGSSDTQYF,TRBV7-3,TRBJ2-3,-,TRBD2
TGTGCCAGCAGTTCATCTACAACTAATGAAAAACTGTTTTTT,CASSSSTTNEKLFF,TRBV28,TRBJ1-4,-,-
TGCGCCAGCAGCTGGAGCGGGGGGGTAGGGACTGAAGCTTTCTTT,CASSWSGGVGTEAFF,TRBV5-1,TRBJ1-1,-,-
TGTGCCGGAGGACAGACATCCTACGAGCAGTACTTC,CAGGQTSYEQYF,TRBV6-1,TRBJ2-7,-,-
TGTGCCAGCAGTGAATCATTGAACACTGAAGCTTTCTTT,CASSESLNTEAFF,TRBV25-1,TRBJ1-1,-,-
TGCCCCCTCCGGGGGGAAAACATTCAGTACTTC,CPLRGENIQYF,TRBV1,TRBJ2-4,-,-
TGCGCCAGCAGCCCAACAGGGGGCGACTATGGCTACACCTTC,CASSPTGGDYGYTF,TRBV4-1,TRBJ1-2,-,TRBD1
TGTGCCAGCAGTCTCGGGACAGGCAGACATGGCTACACCTTC,CASSLGTGRHGYTF,TRBV28,TRBJ1-2,-,TRBD1
TGTGCCAGCAGCCAAGAGGTAGCGGGGTCCACCGGGGAGCTGTTTTTT,CASSQEVAGSTGELFF,TRBV4-2,TRBJ2-2,-,TRBD2
TGTGCCAGCAGCTTAGGTAAGGGAGGCGGCTACGAGCAGTACTTC,CASSLGKGGGYEQYF,TRBV7-9,TRBJ2-7,-,-
TGTGCCAGCAGTGAATATAGCGGGGCTGGCTACACCTTC,CASSEYSGAGYTF,TRBV25-1,TRBJ1-2,-,-
TGTGCCAGCAGTTACGTCCGGGCCGGGGAGCTGTTTTTT,CASSYVRAGELFF,TRBV6-5,TRBJ2-2,-,-
TGTGCCAGCAGCTTGGCCGGGACAGGGTCTGGAAACACCATATATTTT,CASSLAGTGSGNTIYF,TRBV5-6,TRBJ1-3,few,TRBD1
TGTGCCAGCAGGGGAGTGAGCACCGGGGAGCTGTTTTTT,CASRGVSTGELFF,TRBV9,TRBJ2-2,-,-
TGTGCCAGTAAGTCCCCCGGCGGTCTTGCTGAAGCTTTCTTT,CASKSPGGLAEAFF,TRBV19,TRBJ1-1,few,-
TGTGCCAGCAGCTTGGGGACAGGGAGTGGCTCCAGGGAGACCCAGTACTTC,CASSLGTGSGSRETQYF,TRBV7-9,TRBJ2-5,-,TRBD1
TGCGCCAGCAGTGAGGCCGGACGGGGCTACGAGCAGTACTTC,CASSEAGRGYEQYF,TRBV10-1,TRBJ2-7,-,-
TGTGCCAGCAGTGGGACAGATCTTGAAGCTTTCTTT,CASSGTDLEAFF,TRBV2,TRBJ1-1,-,-
TGTGCCATCAGTCGAAGAGTAAGGGGGGAGGGAAAAACAGATACGCAGTATTTT,CAISRRVRGEGKTDTQYF,TRBV10-3,TRBJ2-3,-,-
TGTGCCAGCAGTTCCCCGGGACTAGCGGGCAATGAGCAGTTCTTC,CASSSPGLAGNEQFF,TRBV28,TRBJ2-1,-,TRBD2
TGTGCCAGCAGCTTGTTCCCTAGCGACCCCTCCTACAATGAGCAGTTCTTC,CASSLFPSDPSYNEQFF,TRBV5-6,TRBJ2-1,-,-
TGCGCCAGCAGCCAAGTCCCTGGGGGGGGCGAGCAGTACTTC,CASSQVPGGGEQYF,TRBV4-1,TRBJ2-7,-,TRBD2
TGTGCCAGCAGTGACTGGGGCAGGGGCAAGTGTGGCTACACCTTC,CASSDWGRGKCGYTF,TRBV25-1,TRBJ1-2,-,-
TGTGCCAGCAGTTCTCTCCCGAGCAATCAGCCCCAGCATTTT,CASSSLPSNQPQHF,TRBV27,TRBJ1-5,-,-
TGTGCCAGCAGTGCCCGTGGACAGGGCCCGTCTGGGGCCAACGTCCTGACTTTC,CASSARGQGPSGANVLTF,TRBV2,TRBJ2-6,-,TRBD1
TGTGCCAGCACCAGGTGGTCTGGGGCCAACGTCCTGACTTTC,CASTRWSGANVLTF,TRBV6-5,TRBJ2-6,-,-
TGCGCCAGCAGCTTTAGCGGGACGAACGGGGAGACCCAGTACTTC,CASSFSGTNGETQYF,TRBV5-1,TRBJ2-5,once,TRBD2
TGTGCCAGCAGCCCCACGTGGGAGGTCTCGCGGGGCACAGATACGCAGTATTTT,CASSPTWEVSRGTDTQYF,TRBV7-3,TRBJ2-3,-,-
TGCGCCAGCAGTCCCGTGGGCGGGGGCACCGGGGAGCTGTTTTTT,CASSPVGGGTGELFF,TRBV5-1,TRBJ2-2,-,TRBD2
TGTGCCCAGAGTGGCAGGCCTATTAACACTGAAGCTTTCTTT,CAQSGRPINTEAFF,TRBV2,TRBJ1-1,few,-
TGTGCCAGCAGTGAAGGAGGGCTAGCGGAAAGCTCCTACGAGCAGTACTTC,CASSEGGLAESSYEQYF,TRBV6-1,TRBJ2-7,few,TRBD2
TGTGCCAGCAGTTTTGGCACGGGTGACTACGAGCAGTACTTC,CASSFGTGDYEQYF,TRBV27,TRBJ2-7,-,-
TGTGCCAGCAGCGTAGCGTTCTCTGGGACAGGGCAAGAGACCCAGTACTTC,CASSVAFSGTGQETQYF,TRBV9,TRBJ2-5,-,TRBD1
TGTGCCAGCTCAGAGGGACAGGGGGCTTTCTACGAGCGGTACTTC,CASSEGQGAFYERYF,TRBV18,TRBJ2-7,once,TRBD1
TGTGCCAGCAGCTTGGCAGGGGTAAGCACAGATACGCAGTATTTT,CASSLAGVSTDTQYF,TRBV5-4,TRBJ2-3,-,-
TGTGCCAGCAGCCGGGAGATACAGCGGACCTACACTGAAGCTTTCTTT,CASSREIQRTYTEAFF,TRBV14,TRBJ1-1,many,-
TGTGCCAGCAGCGTCGCTAGCGGGGGCGAGCAGTACTTC,CASSVASGGEQYF,TRBV9,TRBJ2-7,-,TRBD2
TGTGCCAGCAGCCTCGGACAGGTCGCCTATGGCTACACCTTC,CASSLGQVAYGYTF,TRBV5-6,TRBJ1-2,-,TRBD1
TGTGCCAGCAGTCCTCCCCGACAGGGGAGCTCCTACGAGCAGTACTTC,CASSPPRQGSSYEQYF,TRBV27,TRBJ2-7,-,TRBD1
TGTGCTAGTGGGAGGACAGGGGGCACTTTAGCTTTCTTT,CASGRTGGTLAFF,TRBV12-5,TRBJ1-1,-,TRBD1
TGTGCCACCTGGGAGTACGGTACTAGCACAGATACGCAGTATTTT,CATWEYGTSTDTQYF,TRBV15,TRBJ2-3,-,-
TGTGCCAGTAGTATCGGCGGGCAGTCCTACAATGAGCAGTTCTTC,CASSIGGQSYNEQFF,TRBV19,TRBJ2-1,-,-
TGCGCCAGCAGCCCCAAGGGGGATACGCAGTATTTT,CASSPKGDTQYF,TRBV5-1,TRBJ2-3,few,-
TGTGCCAGCAGTAGGACAGGGGGTGAGCAGTTCTTC,CASSRTGGEQFF,TRBV6-1,TRBJ2-1,-,TRBD1
TGTGCCAGCAGTTTATCGGGGGGCTATGGCTACACCTTC,CASSLSGGYGYTF,TRBV27,TRBJ1-2,-,-
TGTGCCAGTTCTTCTCGGCTAGCGGCAGATACGCAGTATTTT,CASSSRLAADTQYF,TRBV19,TRBJ2-3,-,TRBD2
TGTGCCAGCAGCTTCCAGGGAGGGGAGACCCAGTACTTC,CASSFQGGETQYF,TRBV7-3,TRBJ2-5,-,TRBD2
TGTGCCAGCAGCGCAAGACTGGGGACTAGCACAGATACGCAGTATTTT,CASSARLGTSTDTQYF,TRBV9,TRBJ2-3,once,-
TGTGCCAGCAGTTTAGCCCCCCAGGCAAACTATGGCTACACCTTC,CASSLAPQANYGYTF,TRBV27,TRBJ1-2,-,-
TGTGCCAGCAGTCTACTACCGGGACAGCCAAATTCACCCCTCCACTTT,CASSLLPGQPNSPLHF,TRBV27,TRBJ1-6,-,TRBD1